The T cell receptor beta chain described here comes from a study of graft-versus-host responses after intestinal transplantation. Germline CDR1 and CDR2: SQVTM and ANQGSEA. This CDR3 region has 18 residues. In regard to this clone: Germline and junction disagree at one end, which may indicate a read error.

Only in-frame clones appear in the TCRdb table, and some are missing; sequencing was by immunoSEQ multiplex PCR. This sample has around 20,000 clones; roughly nine tenths occur once, and the top ten carry 5% to 5.5%. This TCR was sampled from a human patient who received an intestinal transplant, so some T cells may come from the graft donor. The specimen was PBMCs, collected more than 62 days after intestinal transplantation. This chain connects TRBV29-1 to TRBJ2-1; 14 bases align to TRBD2. CDR3 in amino acids: CGVEGSGTSGGIGDEQFF. The CDR3 DNA sequence: TGCGGCGTTGAAGGTTCAGGGACTAGCGGGGGAATTGGCGATGAGCAGTTCTTC.